The following is a T cell receptor beta chain sequence with its context. No antigen is known for it. Germline V gene sequence: CDR1 LGHDT, CDR2 YNNKEL (reference sequence). Between the trimmed V and J ends, which lost 6 bases and 0 bases, there was a span of 9 bases. CDR3 length: 15 amino acids. TCRdb re-called the 5' RACE reads through MiXCR, storing one row per CDR3 protein. Of about 390,000 distinct CDR3 sequences listed, approximately 20% are singletons. The data belong to a study of CD8 T cells in ankylosing spondylitis. Regarding the study as a whole: Blood from ankylosing spondylitis patients appeared to carry a characteristic roughly eight-variant TCR beta motif.

The receptor was isolated from a male donor with ankylosing spondylitis. The genes are TRBV3-1 and TRBJ1-6; no firm D call. The sequenced sample consisted of blood, either unsorted or a sorted T cell fraction (not recorded which). In nucleotides, the CDR3 is TGTGCCAGCAGTACCGGGAACTCCTATAATTCACCCCTCCACTTT. Translated: CASSTGNSYNSPLHF.